The rows below give T cell receptor beta chains drawn from one sample of a study of T cell repertoires in cytomegalovirus infection. TCRdb re-derived calls from the reads in MiXCR, one entry per CDR3 protein. The table shows 200,000 to 300,000 distinct CDR3 sequences, with roughly 13% occurring only once. Sequenced material: PBMCs. These receptors were obtained from a human donor in good health (CMV status not recorded). Some clones in this sample may be carry-over from other donors' samples. Each CDR3 is given with its conserved first and last residue. Fields, in order: J gene, V gene, CDR3 protein.

TRBJ2-6 | TRBV20-1 | CSAVKSPTGANVLTF
TRBJ2-1 | TRBV7-3 | CASSLTGGAEEQFF
TRBJ2-5 | TRBV28 | CASSRLATETQYF
TRBJ2-5 | TRBV7-2 | CASSLDLAPGVRLAIRETQYF
TRBJ1-5 | TRBV28 | CAIRDRYSNQPQHF
TRBJ2-7 | TRBV20-1 | CSAIYGQGQEQYF
TRBJ2-2 | TRBV7-8 | CASSLVGGREELFF
TRBJ2-6 | TRBV11-3 | CASSPHGGGSLGANVLTF
TRBJ2-1 | TRBV20-1 | CSARVGGSSSYNEQFF
TRBJ1-2 | TRBV20-1 | CSARLQGAHGYTF
TRBJ2-3 | TRBV11-2 | CASSWGRRQGTDTQYF
TRBJ1-1 | TRBV7-9 | CASNARTEAFF
TRBJ1-5 | TRBV2 | CASLRQLNQPQHF
TRBJ2-1 | TRBV7-3 | CASSLIGGGDEQFF
TRBJ2-7 | TRBV12-3/TRBV12-4 | CASTPPLSYEQYF
TRBJ2-5 | TRBV12-3/TRBV12-4 | CASSGTGWETQYF
TRBJ2-3 | TRBV7-2 | CASSSTLAGGDTQYF
TRBJ2-3 | TRBV6-2/TRBV6-3 | CASSYAGGVRYGQYF
TRBJ1-1 | TRBV20-1 | CSARYLGDTEAFF
TRBJ2-3 | TRBV4-1 | CASSQDQSLGTQYF
TRBJ1-2 | TRBV11-2 | CASSLGGGYTF
TRBJ2-6 | TRBV5-4 | CASSFPNSGASVLTF
TRBJ2-4 | TRBV7-2 | CASSLSFGYIDIQYF
TRBJ2-5 | TRBV29-1 | CSVDEAVGETQYF
TRBJ2-5 | TRBV20-1 | CSAPPSGGAQETQYF
TRBJ1-3 | TRBV7-2 | CASSSQGAGNTIYF
TRBJ2-4 | TRBV2 | CASGTSGTTKNIQYF
TRBJ1-5 | TRBV10-3 | CAISESGRDNQPQHF
TRBJ2-7 | TRBV27 | CASRVIGSSYEQYF
TRBJ1-1 | TRBV7-8 | CASIRDRMNTEAFF
TRBJ2-1 | TRBV7-2 | CASSLKGTGEYEQFF
TRBJ1-2 | TRBV10-3 | CAIRGTGRSSRTGYTF
TRBJ1-1 | TRBV19 | CASSTGGAWGTEAFF
TRBJ1-4 | TRBV6-6 | CATGRREKLFF
TRBJ2-2 | TRBV5-1 | CASSLRPRGQDDTGELFF
TRBJ2-3 | TRBV20-1 | CSAKPGVTDTQYF
TRBJ2-7 | TRBV14 | CASSQTTGIHEQYF
TRBJ2-1 | TRBV6-1 | CASSEATSGPYNEQFF
TRBJ2-5 | TRBV5-1 | CASSLGLRKEETQYF
TRBJ2-7 | TRBV28 | CASSSLAGVSYEQYF
TRBJ2-5 | TRBV7-9 | CASSTWTSVETQYF
TRBJ2-7 | TRBV7-9 | CASSYQPGQGYEQYF
TRBJ1-4 | TRBV2 | CASSERANTEKLFF
TRBJ2-1 | TRBV4-3 | CASSQGLAGVSEQFF
TRBJ2-5 | TRBV4-1 | CASSQLGTSSKETQYF
TRBJ2-2 | TRBV20-1 | CSARGGLAGGTNTGELFF
TRBJ2-7 | TRBV6-1 | CAVQRGSPGEQYF
TRBJ1-2 | TRBV7-9 | CASSLTGTSNYGYTF
TRBJ2-7 | TRBV20-1 | CSAVSGGSYEQYF
TRBJ2-1 | TRBV7-2 | CASSQKQFF
TRBJ2-1 | TRBV20-1 | CSAGGQLAGGYNEQFF
TRBJ1-2 | TRBV20-1 | CSAAPTGYDGYTF